This entry is about one T cell receptor beta chain. The antigen remains unidentified. The germline V gene has CDR1 SGDLS and CDR2 YYNGEE. The germline V and J ends were trimmed by 6 bases and 10 bases, with 17 bases remaining between them. The CDR3 has 13 amino acids. This sample was taken from a study of OX40 agonist ivuxolimab in advanced cancers. Turning to the study itself: Males comprised around 78% of the group, whose mean age was about 62 years (range roughly 23 to 80).

TCRdb keeps only in-frame clones here, not all; method: immunoSEQ multiplex PCR. The table has 20,000 or so clones, around four fifths seen once. Study results and caveats: At doses 0.1 to 3.0 mg/kg, CD4+ and CD8+ clones expanded.

This clonotype originated in an adult with an advanced solid tumor such as melanoma, head and neck, liver or kidney cancer. The rearrangement joins TRBV9 to TRBJ2-1; D not resolved. This material consisted of CD4+ or CD8+ T cells sorted from blood, taken in a trial of the OX40 agonist ivuxolimab. DNA for the CDR3: TGTGCCAGCACCCCACTGGTGGTCGGGGAGCAGTTCTTC. Amino acids: CASTPLVVGEQFF.